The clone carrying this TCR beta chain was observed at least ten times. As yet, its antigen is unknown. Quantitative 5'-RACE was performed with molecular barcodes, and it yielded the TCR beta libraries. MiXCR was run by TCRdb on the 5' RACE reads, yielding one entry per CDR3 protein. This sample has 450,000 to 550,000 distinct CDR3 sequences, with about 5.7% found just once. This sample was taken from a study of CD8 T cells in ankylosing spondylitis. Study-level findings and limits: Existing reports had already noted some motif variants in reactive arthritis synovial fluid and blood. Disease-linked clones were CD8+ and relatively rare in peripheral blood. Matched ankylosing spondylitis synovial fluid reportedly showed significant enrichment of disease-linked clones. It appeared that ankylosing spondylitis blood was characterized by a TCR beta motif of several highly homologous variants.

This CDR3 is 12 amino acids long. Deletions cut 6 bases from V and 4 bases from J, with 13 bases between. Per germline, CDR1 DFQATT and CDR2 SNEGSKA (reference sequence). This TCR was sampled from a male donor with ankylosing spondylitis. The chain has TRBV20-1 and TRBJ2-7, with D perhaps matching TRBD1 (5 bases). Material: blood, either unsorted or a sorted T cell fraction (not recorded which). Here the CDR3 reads CSATDRAYEQYF. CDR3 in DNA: TGCAGTGCAACCGACAGAGCGTACGAGCAGTACTTC.